A single sample gave rise to the 28 T cell receptor beta chains below, sequenced in a study of response to subunit inactivated influenza vaccine. TCRdb processed the RT-PCR reads anew with MiXCR; each CDR3 protein has one entry. The profile shows roughly 650,000 distinct CDR3 sequences, around 14% of them singletons. This specimen consisted of PBMCs from blood, obtained roughly 12 days after vaccination. These TCRs come from a man aged 50-60 years who received an inactivated influenza vaccine.

This clonotype came up a few times. The gene calls are TRBV7-8 and TRBJ2-3, with D perhaps assigned TRBD1 or TRBD2 (5 bases each). Germline assignment: CDR1 SGHVS and CDR2 FQNEAQ. CDR3 length: 14 amino acids. Trimming removed 1 base at V and 4 bases at J, with 9 bases between. The CDR3 DNA is TGTGCCAGCAGCTTAGAGTGGGGACCAGATACGCAGTATTTT. Translating gives CASSLEWGPDTQYF.

This clonotype was detected a few times. The chain joins TRBV6-5 to TRBJ2-7; 8 nucleotides match TRBD2. The CDR3 runs to 16 residues. Germline V gene lookup returns CDR1 MNHEY and CDR2 SVGAGI. J lost 6 bases, V lost 0 bases, and 10 bases had no gene match. The CDR3, as DNA: TGTGCCAGCAGTTACTCTGCGGGAGGATTAGTAGGCGAGCAGTACTTC. It yields the protein CASSYSAGGLVGEQYF.

The rearrangement joins TRBV5-5 to TRBJ1-1; D possibly corresponds to TRBD1 (5 bases). This CDR3 is 15 amino acids long. Trimming removed 2 bases from V and 0 bases from J, with 11 bases in between. In germline, CDR1 is SGHKS, CDR2 YYEKEE (reference sequence). The CDR3 spells CASSFLRGVNTEAFF. The CDR3 DNA reads as TGTGCCAGCAGCTTCTTACGAGGGGTGAACACTGAAGCTTTCTTT.

J is TRBJ1-1 and V is TRBV7-2, with D maybe TRBD1 (5 bases). CDR1 and CDR2 (germline): SGHTA, FQGNSA. There are 16 residues in the CDR3. Trimming left V 0 bases short and J 1 base short, with 12 bases between. The CDR3 DNA sequence: TGTGCCAGCAGCTTAGCGTTCGGGGGAGGGAACACTGAAGCTTTCTTT. Amino acid sequence: CASSLAFGGGNTEAFF.

The V and J genes are TRBV7-9 and TRBJ2-6; D is uncertain. CDR3 length equals 16 residues. Trimming shortened V by 0 bases and J by 0 bases, and 6 bases separated the two germline ends. Germline-derived CDR1 and CDR2 are SEHNR and FQNEAQ (reference sequence). CDR3: CASSLALRSGANVLTF. In nucleotides, the CDR3 is TGTGCCAGCAGCTTAGCGCTCCGCTCTGGGGCCAACGTCCTGACTTTC.

This clonotype was seen only a few times. The chain employs TRBV7-9 and TRBJ2-1; 9 bases align to TRBD1. From germline, CDR1 is SEHNR and CDR2 FQNEAQ (reference sequence). The CDR3 runs to 16 residues. After removal of 6 bases from V and 4 bases from J, the junction contained 10 bases not matched to a gene. Here the CDR3 DNA reads TGTGCCAGCAGTCACGTCCGACAGGGGGGGTACAATGAGCAGTTCTTC. This translates into CASSHVRQGGYNEQFF.

This clonotype was detected a few times. V gene TRBV7-9 combines with J gene TRBJ2-3, with 7 nucleotides matching TRBD1. Germline V gives CDR1 SEHNR, CDR2 FQNEAQ (reference sequence). The CDR3 has 17 residues. With 5 bases clipped from V and 2 bases from J, the junction kept 13 bases outside the gene matches. CDR3 coding DNA: TGTGCCAGCAGCCAACGACCGGACAGGCGATACACAGATACGCAGTATTTT. Translation: CASSQRPDRRYTDTQYF.

The chain links TRBV5-1 to TRBJ1-2, with 10 bases matching TRBD1. The CDR3 has 16 amino acids. The germline V gene encodes CDR1 SGHRS and CDR2 YFSETQ. The J segment lost 2 bases and the V segment lost 4 bases, leaving 8 bases of the junction unmatched. This CDR3 reads CASSPGDRGTNYGYTF. As DNA, the CDR3 is TGCGCCAGCAGCCCGGGGGACAGGGGCACAAACTATGGCTACACCTTC.

This clonotype has just a few counts. This sequence joins TRBV9 and TRBJ2-3; D not resolved. Trimming stripped 2 bases from V and 0 bases from J, with 16 bases between. CDR3 length equals 17 residues. Germline loops: CDR1 SGDLS, CDR2 YYNGEE. The CDR3 nucleotides read TGTGCCAGCAGCGTGGGGTTGGCCAGTGCTAGCACAGATACGCAGTATTTT. This translates into CASSVGLASASTDTQYF.

This chain links TRBV28 with TRBJ1-2, with D perhaps TRBD1 (5 bases). CDR1 is MDHEN, CDR2 SYDVKM, per germline. The length of the CDR3 is 13 residues. Trimming shortened V by 7 bases and J by 2 bases, and 11 bases separated the two germline ends. CDR3 residues: CASISGSNYGYTF. The CDR3, as DNA: TGTGCCAGCATCTCAGGGTCCAACTATGGCTACACCTTC.

The rearrangement links TRBV12-3 or TRBV12-4 to TRBJ2-1; the D gene is possibly TRBD2 (7 bases). This CDR3 is built from 14 residues. V was cut by 1 base and J by 9 bases, with 13 bases left in between. CDR3 amino acids: CASSLEGGHLEQFF. The CDR3 region has the DNA TGTGCCAGCAGTTTAGAGGGGGGGCACCTTGAGCAGTTCTTC.

The sample holds a few counts of this clonotype. The chain employs TRBV6-5 and TRBJ1-4, with 7 bases aligning to TRBD1. The V gene end was trimmed by 0 bases and the J gene end by 7 bases; junction bases not matched to a gene: 8. There are 16 residues in the CDR3. The germline V gene encodes CDR1 MNHEY and CDR2 SVGAGI. The CDR3 DNA sequence: TGTGCCAGCAGTTACTCGAGTTCAGGGGGTGGTGAAAAACTGTTTTTT. Translating it yields CASSYSSSGGGEKLFF.

V is TRBV25-1 and J is TRBJ2-4; TRBD1 matches at 10 bases. V lost 6 bases and J lost 3; bases outside the gene matches: 8. Germline CDR1 MGHDK, CDR2 SYGVNS. The CDR3 runs 16 residues. CDR3 coding DNA: TGTGCCAGCAGGGCGACTAGGACAGGGGGCAAAAACATTCAGTACTTC. Amino acids: CASRATRTGGKNIQYF. Full variable domain (outside the CDR3, taken from reference TRBV25-1 and TRBJ2-4): EADIYQTPRYLVIGTGKKITLECSQTMGHDKMYWYQQDPGMELHLIHYSYGVNSTEKGDLSSESTVSRIRTEHFPLTLESARPSHTSQYLCASRATRTGGKNIQYFGAGTRLSVL.

This chain joins TRBV19 and TRBJ2-7, with D hard to call. V dropped 3 bases and J dropped 7 bases, with 16 bases sitting between them. This CDR3 has 14 amino acids. CDR1 is LNHDA, CDR2 SQIVND, per germline (reference sequence). The CDR3 spells CASSINWPSGEQYF. DNA for the CDR3: TGTGCCAGTAGTATTAATTGGCCATCCGGGGAGCAGTACTTC.

This chain joins TRBV12-3 or TRBV12-4 and TRBJ1-5, with 8 nucleotides matching TRBD1. CDR3 length: 13 amino acids. Trimming removed 10 bases from V and 3 bases from J; junction bases left unmatched: 5. The CDR3 sequence: CATGQGLNQPQHF. CDR3 DNA sequence: TGTGCCACCGGACAGGGCCTCAATCAGCCCCAGCATTTT.

This clonotype was observed a handful of times. The chain links TRBV24-1 to TRBJ2-6, with D unclear. Germline V gives CDR1 KGHDR, CDR2 SFDVKD. V lost 5 bases and J 2 bases, leaving 3 bases between the germline ends. This CDR3 region has 13 residues. The CDR3, as DNA: TGTGCCACCAGTGTGACTGGGGCCAACGTCCTGACTTTC. Translation gives CATSVTGANVLTF.

This clonotype has just a few counts. This chain connects TRBV12-3 or TRBV12-4 to TRBJ2-2; D is undetermined. Between the trimmed V and J ends, which lost 4 bases and 2 bases, there was a span of 11 bases. This CDR3 spans 15 amino acids. The CDR3 loop is CASSSGQSNTGELFF. The CDR3, as DNA: TGTGCCAGCAGTTCGGGCCAGTCAAACACCGGGGAGCTGTTTTTT.

This clonotype was seen a few times. This sequence joins TRBV29-1 and TRBJ2-5; 15 bases line up with TRBD2. Losses at the gene ends were 6 bases for V and 1 base for J; bases not matched to a gene: 9. The CDR3 covers 17 residues. CDR1 is SQVTM and CDR2 is ANQGSEA in the germline V gene. CDR3 nucleotides: TGCAGCGTCGCCCGTGGGACTAGCGGGGGGCGCCAAGAGACCCAGTACTTC. This gives the protein CSVARGTSGGRQETQYF.

This clonotype was seen repeatedly, ten times or more. CDR3 in amino acids: CASRGTRATPYNEQFF. Here the CDR3 DNA reads TGTGCCAGCAGGGGGACTCGCGCTACCCCCTACAATGAGCAGTTCTTC. The rearrangement links TRBV12-3 or TRBV12-4 to TRBJ2-1, with D maybe TRBD2 (6 bases). This CDR3 contains 16 residues. The germline V and J ends were trimmed by 6 bases and 2 bases, with 17 bases remaining between them.

This chain uses TRBV11-1 with TRBJ2-5; TRBD2 agrees at 12 bases. V shed 2 bases, J shed 0 bases, and the junction held 7 bases outside the gene matches. The CDR3 consists of 18 residues. Germline CDR1 and CDR2: SGHAT and FQDESV (reference sequence). CDR3 protein: CASSLPLAGGENQETQYF. CDR3 DNA sequence: TGTGCCAGCAGCTTACCCCTAGCGGGGGGGGAGAACCAAGAGACCCAGTACTTC.

This clonotype occurred a few times. The gene calls are TRBV7-8 and TRBJ2-3; D might be TRBD1 (6 bases). CDR3 length equals 18 residues. Germline CDR1 reads SGHVS; CDR2 reads FQNEAQ. Trimming shortened V by 0 bases and J by 3 bases, and 19 bases separated the two germline ends. The CDR3 nucleotides are TGTGCCAGCAGCTTAGCAAGGATCCCACGGCAGGGGACAGATACGCAGTATTTT. Residues: CASSLARIPRQGTDTQYF.

The gene calls are TRBV28 and TRBJ2-7; perhaps D is TRBD1 or TRBD2 (5 bases each). V was cut by 7 bases and J by 1 base, with 11 bases left in between. The CDR3 loop spans 13 amino acids. Germline V gene data show CDR1 as MDHEN and CDR2 as SYDVKM. This CDR3 reads CASITGGSYEQYF. CDR3 DNA: TGTGCCAGCATTACTGGGGGTTCCTACGAGCAGTACTTC.

The V call is TRBV12-3 or TRBV12-4, the J call TRBJ2-5, with D possibly matching TRBD1 (5 bases). Deletions cut 6 bases from V and 1 base from J, with 12 bases between. This CDR3 has 14 residues. The CDR3 here is CASSPRQPQETQYF. The CDR3 coding sequence is TGTGCCAGCAGCCCCCGACAGCCCCAAGAGACCCAGTACTTC.

Worth noting for this clonotype: Just one base apart from a much larger clone, this may be a read error. The rearrangement links TRBV12-3 or TRBV12-4 to TRBJ2-2; 9 bases align to TRBD1. This CDR3 is built from 15 residues. CDR3 nucleotides: TGTGGCAGCAGTCCCCGGGACAGGGCTACCGGGGAGCTGTTTTTT. This sequence encodes CGSSPRDRATGELFF.

As for this clonotype: Being one base from a much bigger clone, this may be a read error. This chain joins TRBV7-2 and TRBJ2-3, with D unclear. CDR3 size: 14 residues. CDR1 and CDR2 (germline): SGHTA, FQGNSA. The CDR3 is CSSSLRGSTDTQYF. The CDR3 DNA is TGTTCCAGCAGCTTACGCGGAAGCACAGATACGCAGTATTTT.

The sample holds many counts of this clonotype. The rearrangement links TRBV5-1 to TRBJ1-2, with no clear D. V lost 0 bases and J 0 bases, leaving 6 bases between the germline ends. The length of the CDR3 is 14 residues. The germline gives CDR1 SGHRS, CDR2 YFSETQ. CDR3 amino acids: CASSLAGSNYGYTF. The CDR3, as DNA: TGCGCCAGCAGCTTGGCGGGATCTAACTATGGCTACACCTTC.

This chain uses TRBV6-2 or TRBV6-3 with TRBJ1-5; no clear D. V shed 8 bases and J shed 5 bases, with 16 bases lying between them. The V gene's germline CDR1 is MNHEY and CDR2 SVGEGT. The CDR3 has 14 amino acids. In nucleotides, the CDR3 is TGTGCCAGCTGGGTGGGGAAACTAGATCAGCCCCAGCATTTT. As protein: CASWVGKLDQPQHF.

In this sample, this clonotype turned up a few times. The chain is built from TRBV12-3 or TRBV12-4 and TRBJ2-1; D gene ambiguous. The CDR3 consists of 12 residues. The V and J ends lost 6 bases and 10 bases respectively, with 13 bases between them. The CDR3 coding sequence is TGTGCCAGCAGCTCGGCCCGGACCGAGCAGTTCTTC. Residues: CASSSARTEQFF.